The 23 T cell receptor beta chains below were found in one sample sequenced in a study of shared clonotypes between healthy human individuals. This table comes from immunoSEQ multiplex PCR, and its TCRdb copy is limited to in-frame clones, with some not included. The profile covers around 1 million clones, with over 60% appearing a single time and about 1.5% taken by the ten largest. Material: memory CD4+ T cells sorted from blood. Subset specified: CD45RA-negative fraction. Every receptor here comes from a man between 18 and 35 years old in good health.

The V call is TRBV13, the J call TRBJ2-7; the D is unclear. Trimming pared 4 bases from V and 7 bases from J, leaving 11 bases between. Germline values: CDR1 PRHDT, CDR2 FYEKMQ (reference sequence). The length of the CDR3 is 12 residues. CDR3 protein: CASSSRWREQYF. The CDR3 nucleotides are TGTGCCAGCAGCTCGAGGTGGCGAGAGCAGTACTTC.

This rearrangement joins TRBV4-1 to TRBJ1-1, with no clear D. Deletions cut 0 bases from V and 3 bases from J, with 8 bases between. CDR3 length: 14 amino acids. From germline, CDR1 is MGHRA and CDR2 YSYEKL. CDR3 sequence: CASSQDSRHTEAFF. CDR3 DNA: TGCGCCAGCAGCCAAGATAGTCGCCACACTGAAGCTTTCTTT.

This chain joins TRBV2 and TRBJ1-2, with D unclear. This CDR3 is built from 15 residues. Germline V lookup: CDR1 SNHLY, CDR2 FYNNEI. Trimming shortened V by 11 bases and J by 6 bases, and 25 bases separated the two germline ends. The CDR3 DNA reads as TGTGCCGGAACAAGAAGAGGCCAGGACCACCATGGCTACACCTTC. It specifies CAGTRRGQDHHGYTF.

The V and J genes are TRBV11-1 and TRBJ2-3; 8 nucleotides match TRBD2. V trimming: 5 bases; J trimming: 3 bases; junction bases outside the gene matches: 10. Germline V lookup: CDR1 SGHAT, CDR2 FQDESV (reference sequence). This CDR3 is built from 16 residues. DNA for the CDR3: TGTGCCAGCAGCCACACCGGGACTAGGATTACAGATACGCAGTATTTT. Translation: CASSHTGTRITDTQYF.

This clone was picked up one time. This rearrangement joins TRBV10-3 to TRBJ1-5, with TRBD1 matching 9 bases. The germline CDR1 and CDR2 sequences are ENHRY and SYGVKD. The CDR3 is 15 amino acids. V dropped 6 bases and J dropped 2; count of bases not matched to a gene: 5. CDR3 in DNA: TGTGCCATCAGGGGGGACAGGGCCGGCAATCAGCCCCAGCATTTT. Protein: CAIRGDRAGNQPQHF.

The chain employs TRBV30 and TRBJ1-6, with TRBD1 as a possible D gene (5 bases). Germline assignment: CDR1 GTSNPN and CDR2 SVGIG (reference sequence). V was pared by 2 bases and J by 10 bases, with 12 bases between. The length of the CDR3 is 13 residues. The CDR3 here is CAWSKGVDSPLHF. Written as DNA, the CDR3 is TGTGCCTGGAGTAAAGGGGTCGACTCACCCCTCCACTTT.

V is TRBV29-1 and J is TRBJ1-2, with TRBD1 identical over 10 bases. The CDR3 runs to 11 residues. Germline V gene lookup returns CDR1 SQVTM and CDR2 ANQGSEA. The CDR3 loop reads CGSDRGEGYTF. The CDR3 nucleotides read TGCGGATCGGACAGGGGGGAAGGCTACACCTTC.

This clone was counted only a few times. The CDR3 DNA follows: TGTGCCAGCAGTGGGACAGGGAGTTGGGTCGGCACAGATACGCAGTATTTT. Translating it yields CASSGTGSWVGTDTQYF. V and J are TRBV28 and TRBJ2-3; TRBD1 agrees at 9 bases. CDR1 is MDHEN, CDR2 SYDVKM, per germline. Trimming cost V 5 bases and J 1 base; bases outside gene matches: 10. The CDR3 is 17 amino acids.

The J gene is TRBJ1-1, the V gene TRBV10-3; 8 bases align to TRBD1. The CDR3 has 14 amino acids. CDR1 and CDR2 from the germline V gene are ENHRY and SYGVKD. Unmatched junction bases numbered 4, after V lost 5 bases and J lost 2 bases. CDR3 sequence reads: CAISQTGGNTEAFF. The CDR3 DNA reads as TGTGCCATCAGTCAAACAGGGGGAAACACTGAAGCTTTCTTT.

About this clone: A read error may be the cause here, since a much bigger clone is one base away. The rearrangement uses TRBV27 and TRBJ2-7; the D gene is possibly TRBD2 (6 bases). Germline V gene lookup returns CDR1 MNHEY and CDR2 SMNVEV (reference sequence). This CDR3 spans 12 amino acids. DNA of the CDR3: TGTGTCAGCAGTCCCGTGGGGGGCGAGCAGTACTTC. This gives the protein CVSSPVGGEQYF.

With regard to this clone: A read error may be the cause here, since a much bigger clone is one base away. The J gene is TRBJ2-2, the V gene TRBV2; D is uncertain. Looked up from germline, CDR1 is SNHLY and CDR2 is FYNNEI. This CDR3 region has 11 residues. Trimming left V 6 bases short and J 3 bases short, with 2 bases between. In nucleotides, the CDR3 is TGTGCCAGCAGATACACCGGGGAGCTGTTTTTT. As protein: CASRYTGELFF.

This clone came up a few times. This chain links TRBV6-6 with TRBJ1-4; 8 bases are a match to TRBD1. Germline assignment: CDR1 MNHNY and CDR2 SVGAGI (reference sequence). Germline trimming cut 6 bases from V and 10 bases from J; bases unmatched to any gene: 7. The CDR3 runs to 13 residues. In DNA, the CDR3 is TGTGCCAGCAGCGATCCAGGGGGCGGAAAACTGTTTTTT. Translating it yields CASSDPGGGKLFF.

V and J are TRBV5-1 and TRBJ2-5; no clear D gene. Germline V lookup: CDR1 SGHRS, CDR2 YFSETQ. V was clipped by 0 bases and J by 5 bases, with 5 bases between them. The CDR3 has 12 residues. The CDR3 loop is CASSLGVETQYF. CDR3 sequence (DNA): TGCGCCAGCAGCTTGGGAGTGGAGACCCAGTACTTC.

This rearrangement joins TRBV29-1 to TRBJ1-2; 11 bases are shared with TRBD1. V shed 6 bases and J 5 bases; nucleotides not matched to a gene: 5. Germline CDR1 is SQVTM and CDR2 is ANQGSEA. CDR3 size: 13 residues. CDR3 nucleotide sequence: TGCAGCGTGGGACAGGGGGTTAGATATGGCTACACCTTC. Translating gives CSVGQGVRYGYTF.

The V call is TRBV10-3, the J call TRBJ2-1; 7 bases are shared with TRBD1. This CDR3 comprises 16 residues. Germline values: CDR1 ENHRY, CDR2 SYGVKD. V trimming: 5 bases; J trimming: 5 bases; junction bases outside the gene matches: 12. The CDR3 bases are TGTGCCATCAGTCCAGGCACGAGACAGGGCCACAATGAGCAGTTCTTC. This codes for CAISPGTRQGHNEQFF.

This chain uses TRBV5-6 with TRBJ2-2; tentative D call: TRBD1 (6 bases). CDR1 SGHDT and CDR2 YYEEEE come from the germline V gene. CDR3 size: 18 residues. The V and J ends lost 0 bases and 1 base respectively, with 16 bases between them. The CDR3 sequence is CASSLDSSGTWNTGELFF. The CDR3 nucleotides read TGTGCCAGCAGCTTGGACTCATCGGGGACATGGAACACCGGGGAGCTGTTTTTT.

This chain joins TRBV28 and TRBJ1-1, with D unresolved. Germline loops: CDR1 MDHEN, CDR2 SYDVKM. The CDR3 is made up of 13 amino acids. V was cut by 4 bases and J by 0 bases, with 6 bases left in between. The CDR3 protein is CASSSDMNTEAFF. DNA for the CDR3: TGTGCCAGCAGTTCAGACATGAACACTGAAGCTTTCTTT.

This CDR3 is CASSKEDGLSYNEQFF. DNA of the CDR3: TGTGCCAGCAGCAAAGAGGACGGGCTCTCCTACAATGAGCAGTTCTTC. The chain has TRBV21-1 and TRBJ2-1. TRBV21-1 is a documented pseudogene. This CDR3 contains 16 residues.

V usage is TRBV30 and J usage is TRBJ1-1; D possibly corresponds to TRBD1 (5 bases). Trimming left V 4 bases short and J 2 bases short, with 8 bases between. CDR3 length: 12 amino acids. CDR1 GTSNPN and CDR2 SVGIG come from the germline V gene (reference sequence). CDR3 sequence reads: CAWTQGNTEAFF. For the CDR3, the DNA is TGTGCCTGGACCCAGGGAAACACTGAAGCTTTCTTT. Full variable domain (outside the CDR3, taken from reference TRBV30 and TRBJ1-1): SQTIHQWPATLVQPVGSPLSLECTVEGTSNPNLYWYRQAAGRGLQLLFYSVGIGQISSEVPQNLSASRPQDRQFILSSKKLLLSDSGFYLCAWTQGNTEAFFGQGTRLTVV.

The chain has TRBV9 and TRBJ2-1; no clear D. V shed 3 bases and J shed 6 bases, with 19 bases lying between them. The germline CDR1 and CDR2 sequences are SGDLS and YYNGEE. This CDR3 contains 16 residues. The DNA of the CDR3 is TGTGCCAGCAGCGCCTCCCGTTCGACCTCCGCCAATGAGCAGTTCTTC. Residues: CASSASRSTSANEQFF.

The CDR3 loop reads CASQPWGPLYEQYF. DNA of the CDR3: TGTGCCAGCCAACCTTGGGGGCCCCTCTACGAGCAGTACTTC. The chain is built from TRBV6-6 and TRBJ2-7, with D possibly matching TRBD1 (6 bases). V dropped 8 bases and J dropped 3 bases, with 17 bases sitting between them. CDR3 length equals 14 residues. The germline gives CDR1 MNHNY, CDR2 SVGAGI (reference sequence).

As for this clone: A much larger clone is a single base away; this may be a read error. The chain joins TRBV25-1 to TRBJ2-3; D gene uncertain. The CDR3 spans 13 residues. Deletions cut 2 bases from V and 1 base from J, with 4 bases between. Germline V gene lookup returns CDR1 MGHDK and CDR2 SYGVNS. The CDR3 DNA follows: TGTGCCAGCAGTGAACGGGGCACAGATACGCAGTATTTT. Translated: CASSERGTDTQYF.

Here the CDR3 DNA reads TGCAGTGCCATTAGCGGGCGGGAGCAGTACTTC. Its translation: CSAISGREQYF. The V call is TRBV20-1, the J call TRBJ2-7; TRBD2 matches at 7 bases. The length of the CDR3 is 11 residues. Germline-derived CDR1 and CDR2 are DFQATT and SNEGSKA (reference sequence). Trimming cost V 6 bases and J 7 bases; bases outside gene matches: 6.